This T cell receptor beta chain stems from a study of T cell responses to AZD1222 COVID-19 vaccine. Study in general: Recipients boosted at about 4 weeks or about 12 weeks are pooled. Study-wide points: The reported proportion of spike-specific TCRs targeting unmutated variant regions was nearly half. An increase in Spike-specific TCR breadth and depth was observed after two AZD1222 doses.

V gave up 3 bases and J gave up 0 bases, with 9 bases separating them. The CDR3 is 14 amino acids. Germline CDR1 and CDR2: LGHDT and YNNKEL (reference sequence). The table came from immunoSEQ multiplex PCR; TCRdb's copy has only in-frame clones and leaves some out. The profile shows some 120,000 clones, roughly 90% of them singletons. Only one count was recorded for this clone. What it binds is not known. This TCR was recovered from an adult in good health. The sequenced sample was peripheral blood, obtained on day 0 of AZD1222 vaccination. The chain joins TRBV3-1 (or the pseudogene TRBV3-2) to TRBJ2-7; D is possibly TRBD1 (5 bases). The CDR3 here is CASSQGPLSYEQYF. CDR3 DNA sequence: TGTGCCAGCAGCCAGGGGCCCCTCTCCTACGAGCAGTACTTC.